This T cell receptor beta chain was captured by sequencing in a study of neoadjuvant anti-PD-1 for oral cavity cancer. Study as a whole: Most patients had three to four biweekly doses of 3 mg/kg nivolumab before resection.

A few counts support this clone. Most PBMC samples had 480 ng input DNA in six replicates. Measured with immunoSEQ multiplex PCR; TCRdb has only the in-frame clones, and not every one. The table records over 10,000 clones, about 63% of them present only once. The TCR comes from a person aged 35 to 85 with oral cavity squamous cell carcinoma. Material: PBMCs, obtained before nivolumab (anti-PD-1) treatment.

The CDR3 nucleotides read TGCGCCAGCAGCCCGGAGGGGGGACTAGCCAAAAACATTCAGTACTTC. Translation gives CASSPEGGLAKNIQYF. The chain employs TRBV5-1 and TRBJ2-4, with D tentatively TRBD1 or TRBD2 (6 bases each). The CDR3 runs 16 residues. V lost 4 bases and J lost 0, with 14 bases in between. Germline-derived CDR1 and CDR2 are SGHRS and YFSETQ.